These T cell receptor beta chains were read from a single sample in a study of T cell repertoires in cytomegalovirus infection. TCRdb re-derived calls from the reads in MiXCR, one entry per CDR3 protein. The top ten hold roughly a sixth of the sample, which has roughly 500,000 distinct CDR3 sequences, roughly a third seen once. Antigens for these TCRs are unknown. The sequences come from cultured PBMCs, collected from culture after CMV antigen stimulation. All receptors come from a human donor in good health (CMV status not recorded). Some clones in this sample may be carry-over from other donors' samples. Both conserved end residues are part of each CDR3. The D gene is left open where the match is weak. Size tells how often a clone was seen (once, few, many) or the class of an expanded clone, and some rows leave it out.

size,V,D,J,DNA,CDR3
few,TRBV7-6,NA,TRBJ2-3,TGTGCCAGCAGCTTTGCGGGACCGACTAGCACAGATACGCAGTATTTT,CASSFAGPTSTDTQYF
NA,TRBV7-6,NA,TRBJ2-7,TGTGCCAGCGCAAGGGGGAGAGCTTCCTACGAGCAGTACTTC,CASARGRASYEQYF
NA,TRBV19,NA,TRBJ2-1,TGTGCCAGTAGTAGTGTGACTGAGCAGTTCTTC,CASSSVTEQFF
NA,TRBV28,TRBD2,TRBJ2-7,TGTGCCAGCACGGCGGGAGGGAAATACGAGCAGTACTTC,CASTAGGKYEQYF
NA,TRBV6-8,NA,TRBJ2-1,TGTGCCAGCAGTACGGGAGATCTGGGGGTTGAGCAGTTCTTC,CASSTGDLGVEQFF
NA,TRBV12-3/TRBV12-4,NA,TRBJ2-2,TGTGCCACCGGGACACCCTCGAACACCGGGGAGCTGTTTTTT,CATGTPSNTGELFF
NA,TRBV15,NA,TRBJ1-4,TGTGCCACCAGCAGGCCAGGTTGGGACGGCGAAAAACTGTTTTTT,CATSRPGWDGEKLFF
NA,TRBV7-2,NA,TRBJ2-2,TGTGCCAGCAGCTTAGGATTTACCGTCACCGGGGAGCTGTTTTTT,CASSLGFTVTGELFF
many,TRBV7-2,NA,TRBJ1-1,TGTGCCAGCAGCTATAGCGAAGGAACTGAAGCTTTCTTT,CASSYSEGTEAFF
few,TRBV12-3/TRBV12-4,NA,TRBJ2-3,TGTGCCAGCAGTTCCTATTGGGCAGATACGCAGTATTTT,CASSSYWADTQYF
NA,TRBV10-3,NA,TRBJ2-1,TGTGCCATCAGTGAGTCAGGCGGGGTTAACTCCTACAATGAGCAGTTCTTC,CAISESGGVNSYNEQFF
few,TRBV7-3,NA,TRBJ1-6,TGTGCCAGCAGCTTAGGATTTCGGGGAGATAATTCACCCCTCCACTTT,CASSLGFRGDNSPLHF
many,TRBV7-8,TRBD1,TRBJ1-3,TGTGCCAGCAGCTTAGTTCCGGGACAGGGAGACACCATATATTTT,CASSLVPGQGDTIYF